This paragraph covers one T cell receptor beta chain sequence. Its antigen is not yet known. Base qualities are not provided; no much larger clone lies one nucleotide away. This entry comes from a study of shared clonotypes between healthy human individuals (dated by TCRdb to 2019 to 2021). Regarding the study in general: The cohort comprised two women and three men aged 18 to 49 years. For each donor, three plates each were used for CD4 naive and CD4 memory, two plates were used for CD8 naive, and one plate was used for CD8 memory. Per donor, leukapheresis produced somewhere between about 0.94 and 9.5 billion PBMCs. To estimate repertoire size and how much clonotype sharing occurs between individuals, the study deeply sequenced the blood TCR repertoires of five healthy adults. Libraries were prepared and TCR repertoires were sequenced by different laboratories using diverse techniques, in order to increase sequencing depth and limit assay-specific biases.

Results the study describes overall, beyond this receptor: Larger estimated clonotype richness was generally found for naive subsets than for memory subsets. When several donors were compared, the shared fraction of clonotypes was about 5% for naive CD4, approximately 3.3% for naive CD8, roughly 2.3% for memory CD4, and 0.4% for memory CD8. The genetic and exposure-history diversity represented was limited by the small number of donors. Based on pairwise subsampling, the degree of clonotype sharing among donors was expected to be affected by sequencing depth. Incomplete sequencing was indicated by rarefaction of sorted-subset datasets, despite the large sequencing depth. Sampling was limited to blood, and TCR repertoires in tissue likely differ from TCR repertoires in blood. Compared with non-shared clonotypes, clonotypes shared by all four sorted-subset donors had higher generation probabilities.

Clipping removes 1 base from V and 2 bases from J, with 14 as the unmatched junction base count. CDR1 and CDR2, looked up from the germline V gene (reference sequence), are GTSNPN and SVGIG. The CDR3, cysteine through phenylalanine, is 18 amino acids long. The only DNA kept is the CDR3, 54 bases in frame from the first base. Using the deep immunoSEQ assay, multiplex PCR amplified TCR CDR3 regions from genomic DNA. Extracted genomic DNA from each cell subset was spread evenly across all wells of several immunoSEQ 96-well plates, with each plate serving as a replicate. For sorted subsets, roughly 0.2 ug genomic DNA, equal to about 30,000 T cell genomes, was loaded into each replicate PCR. Purified libraries were measured with a Qubit 3.0 fluorometer, size-checked on a Bioanalyzer 2100, and measured again with the KAPA Library Quantification kit. Each immunoSEQ 96-well plate was sequenced on its own single-read 150-cycle Illumina NextSeq 550 flow cell. The published analysis was carried out like this. The immunoSEQ output contained only junctional sequences without quality scores, so filtering could not match that applied to full-length reads. To assign V/J genes and CDR3, sequences were annotated using PyIR, a Python wrapper for IgBLAST v1.9, with IMGT germline references. Any read was removed if the V/J assignment was weak (E-value above 1e-6), the CDR3 was missing, or the read contained stop codons, out-of-frame junctions, or ambiguous translated residues. A V3J clonotype was defined by an identical inferred V gene, J gene, and CDR3 amino acid sequence. To compute the percentage overlap between repertoires, the number of shared unique clonotypes was divided by the size of the smaller repertoire. Three approaches were used to assess repertoire richness: RTK rarefaction, the Chao1 estimator, and Recon v2.1 estimates of unobserved clonotypes. For all TCRbeta clonotypes obtained by the gDNA method from several donors, generation probabilities were computed with OLGA. The source is immuneACCESS, and TCRdb retained only in-frame sequences with V and J called. Part of the clones is not carried over; for the studies checked, unresolved V genes explain less than half of this, and the remainder is unexplained. That table gives V, J and clone size, and the DNA gave D and trimming. The sample table shows about 2.4 million clones, and around 90% are seen once. The ten largest clonotypes hold over 0.12% of the sample.

The donors were healthy, HIV-negative adults with no recently reported acute infections or vaccinations. Only Caucasian adults living in Nashville, Tennessee, USA were represented among the donors. CD4+ T cells were enriched by magnetic negative selection, after which naive cells were positively selected on CD45RA and the negative fraction was taken as the memory subset. Blood was collected by leukapheresis, and PBMCs were isolated by Ficoll-Histopaque density gradient centrifugation and then cryopreserved in liquid nitrogen vapor phase. Analytical flow cytometry was used to check the purity and quantity of every magnetically sorted T cell population. Genomic DNA was isolated from every sorted fraction and measured by UV absorbance on a Nanodrop 2000c.

The chain employs TRBV30 and TRBJ2-7; 10 of the junction bases match TRBD2. The origin of this receptor is a man aged 18 to 35 in good health. The sample consisted of naive CD4+ T cells sorted from blood. Per the publication, the cell subset or site label means: CD45RA+ positively selected. The nucleotide sequence reads as follows: TGTGCCTGGAGTGCCCTGAAAAGCGGGAGGGCCCCAACCTACGAGCAGTACTTC. It encodes CAWSALKSGRAPTYEQYF.